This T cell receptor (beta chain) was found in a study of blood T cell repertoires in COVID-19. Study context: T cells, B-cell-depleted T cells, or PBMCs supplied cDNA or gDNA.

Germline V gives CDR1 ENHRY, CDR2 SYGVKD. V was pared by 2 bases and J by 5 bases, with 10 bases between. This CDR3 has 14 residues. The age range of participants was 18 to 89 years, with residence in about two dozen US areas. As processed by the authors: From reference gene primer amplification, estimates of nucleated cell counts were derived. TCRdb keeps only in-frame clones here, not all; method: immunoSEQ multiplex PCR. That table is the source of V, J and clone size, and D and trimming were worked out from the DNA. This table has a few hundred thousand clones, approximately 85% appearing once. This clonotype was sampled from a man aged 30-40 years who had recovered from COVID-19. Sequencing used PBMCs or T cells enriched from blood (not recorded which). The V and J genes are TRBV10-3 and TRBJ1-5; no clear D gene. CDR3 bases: TGTGCCATCAGTGAGGGAGGGTTTTATCAGCCCCAGCATTTT. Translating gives CAISEGGFYQPQHF.